The entry below gives a single T cell receptor (beta chain) sequence along with its context. Antigen unknown. Sample time point: cycle 4 day 1 (C4D1), after less than seven weeks of nivolumab. Relapses following autologous stem cell transplantation were seen in all patients, with brentuximab vedotin exposure varying. CDR3 length: 15 residues. Losses at the gene ends were 3 bases for V and 2 bases for J; bases not matched to a gene: 7. The germline CDR1 and CDR2 sequences are SGHRS and YFSETQ. The source of the sample is a study of PD-1 blockade in classical Hodgkin lymphoma. Assay: immunoSEQ multiplex PCR; the TCRdb copy retains only in-frame clones and omits some. The table has just under 40,000 clones, around 80% seen once. The study, taken as a whole, reports: Complete responders possessed baseline diversity comparable to newly diagnosed patients.

Sequencing was performed on peripheral blood mononuclear cells (PBMCs), taken before the fourth cycle of nivolumab. The chain combines TRBV5-1 with TRBJ2-5; 7 bases are shared with TRBD1. This TCR was sampled from a human donor with classical Hodgkin lymphoma. The CDR3 loop is CASSSNPGQQETQYF. The CDR3 DNA follows: TGCGCCAGCAGCTCGAACCCGGGACAGCAAGAGACCCAGTACTTC. The full variable domain, completed using reference TRBV5-1 and TRBJ2-5, is KAGVTQTPRYLIKTRGQQVTLSCSPISGHRSVSWYQQTPGQGLQFLFEYFSETQRNKGNFPGRFSGRQFSNSRSEMNVSTLELGDSALYLCASSSNPGQQETQYFGPGTRLLVL.